The rows below give T cell receptor beta chains drawn from one sample of a study of radiation and T cells in renal cell carcinoma. Libraries were prepared by immunoSEQ multiplex PCR; TCRdb keeps only in-frame clonotypes and omits some of them. The sample comprises about 140,000 clones, around four fifths of which are singletons, and approximately 22% rests with the top ten. The source was blood, collected from a patient whose treatment included radiotherapy and nephrectomy. The receptors stem from a woman between 45 and 65 years old with renal cell carcinoma. Each CDR3 is given with its conserved first and last residue. Fields, in order: CDR3 DNA, CDR3 protein, V gene, CDR3 length, J gene, clone size, D gene. D genes are given only for firm matches. Clone size is not always given. Where it is, it says once, few, many or a class for expanded clones.

DNA: TGTGCCAGCACCACCCGGACAGGGGGCTATGGCTACACCTTC
CDR3: CASTTRTGGYGYTF
V: TRBV27
length: 14
J: TRBJ1-2
size: NA
D: TRBD1

DNA: TGTGCCAGCAGCTTAGCCGAGAGGCGTGGCTACACCTTC
CDR3: CASSLAERRGYTF
V: TRBV7-2
length: 13
J: TRBJ1-2
size: once
D: NA

DNA: TGTGCCAGCAGCTTAACGACAGGGTTGGCCGGGGAGCTGTTTTTT
CDR3: CASSLTTGLAGELFF
V: TRBV7-2
length: 15
J: TRBJ2-2
size: NA
D: TRBD1

DNA: TGCAGCGTCGACAGGAACACTGAAGCTTTCTTT
CDR3: CSVDRNTEAFF
V: TRBV29-1
length: 11
J: TRBJ1-1
size: NA
D: NA

DNA: TGTGCCACCAGCAGCGACGGTGTTGGGCAAGGGACCCAGTACTTC
CDR3: CATSSDGVGQGTQYF
V: TRBV15
length: 15
J: TRBJ2-5
size: NA
D: NA

DNA: TGCGCCAGCAGCCAAGAAGGCGGTAGCGGCGAGCAGTACTTC
CDR3: CASSQEGGSGEQYF
V: TRBV4-3
length: 14
J: TRBJ2-7
size: NA
D: NA

DNA: TGCGCCAGCAGCCGGGTTGCGACAGGGGGTTACGGCTACACCTTC
CDR3: CASSRVATGGYGYTF
V: TRBV4-1
length: 15
J: TRBJ1-2
size: once
D: TRBD1

DNA: TGTGCCAGCAGCTTAGACTACGGCAATGAGCAGTTCTTC
CDR3: CASSLDYGNEQFF
V: TRBV7-2
length: 13
J: TRBJ2-1
size: NA
D: NA

DNA: TGTGCCAGCAGACCCGGGGGTGAAGCTTTCTTT
CDR3: CASRPGGEAFF
V: TRBV7-9
length: 11
J: TRBJ1-1
size: NA
D: NA

DNA: TGTGCCAGCAGCTTAAGGTACGAGAACACTGAAGCTTTCTTT
CDR3: CASSLRYENTEAFF
V: TRBV13
length: 14
J: TRBJ1-1
size: NA
D: NA

DNA: TGCGCCAGCAGCGTTATAGGGGGATCCTACGAGCAGTACTTC
CDR3: CASSVIGGSYEQYF
V: TRBV5-1
length: 14
J: TRBJ2-7
size: NA
D: NA

DNA: TGTGCCAGCAGCCCCGTAGCGGGAGGGAGCCTCTACGAGCAGTACTTC
CDR3: CASSPVAGGSLYEQYF
V: TRBV9
length: 16
J: TRBJ2-7
size: NA
D: TRBD2

DNA: TGTGCCAGCAGCTTGGGACAGGGGAACTATGGCTACACCTTC
CDR3: CASSLGQGNYGYTF
V: TRBV9
length: 14
J: TRBJ1-2
size: NA
D: TRBD1

DNA: TGTGCCAGCAGCCCTCAGACAGGGGGCGTTGAAAAACTGTTTTTT
CDR3: CASSPQTGGVEKLFF
V: TRBV9
length: 15
J: TRBJ1-4
size: few
D: TRBD1

DNA: TGTGCCTGGACCAAATACGGGACGGCCTCCTACGAGCAGTACTTC
CDR3: CAWTKYGTASYEQYF
V: TRBV30
length: 15
J: TRBJ2-7
size: NA
D: NA

DNA: TGTGCCAGCTCACCACCTTCGGGGTACCAAGAGACCCAGTACTTC
CDR3: CASSPPSGYQETQYF
V: TRBV18
length: 15
J: TRBJ2-5
size: NA
D: NA

DNA: TGTGCCAGCAGTTTCCTGACAGGGAAAACTGAAGCTTTCTTT
CDR3: CASSFLTGKTEAFF
V: TRBV6-6
length: 14
J: TRBJ1-1
size: NA
D: TRBD1

DNA: TGTGCCAGCACCAAGAGGCCAGCGGGAGCCCACGAGCAGTACTTC
CDR3: CASTKRPAGAHEQYF
V: TRBV7-9
length: 15
J: TRBJ2-7
size: NA
D: TRBD2

DNA: TGTGCCAGCAGCCTCTTCCGAGCCTACGAGCAGTACTTC
CDR3: CASSLFRAYEQYF
V: TRBV7-2
length: 13
J: TRBJ2-7
size: once
D: NA

DNA: TGTGCCAGCAGTCGTACAGGGGGCGTAGAGACCCAGTACTTC
CDR3: CASSRTGGVETQYF
V: TRBV9
length: 14
J: TRBJ2-5
size: once
D: TRBD1

DNA: TGCGCCAGCAGCCTGACGGATAACACTGAAGCTTTCTTT
CDR3: CASSLTDNTEAFF
V: TRBV4-1
length: 13
J: TRBJ1-1
size: NA
D: NA

DNA: TGTGCCAGCAGCTTAGGTTTGGGTACCATTGCGGGGGATAATTCACCCCTCCACTTT
CDR3: CASSLGLGTIAGDNSPLHF
V: TRBV7-9
length: 19
J: TRBJ1-6
size: NA
D: NA

DNA: TGTGCCAGCAGCCAAGATTACGAGCAGTACTTC
CDR3: CASSQDYEQYF
V: TRBV14
length: 11
J: TRBJ2-7
size: NA
D: NA

DNA: TGTGCCAGCACCGAGACTAGCGGGAGGACAGATACGCAGTATTTT
CDR3: CASTETSGRTDTQYF
V: TRBV9
length: 15
J: TRBJ2-3
size: NA
D: TRBD2

DNA: TGTGCCAGCAGTGACAGGGGGCATGGCTACACCTTC
CDR3: CASSDRGHGYTF
V: TRBV6-5
length: 12
J: TRBJ1-2
size: NA
D: TRBD1

DNA: TGTGCCCAAGGGAACCCGGGGCAGCCCCAGCATTTT
CDR3: CAQGNPGQPQHF
V: TRBV30
length: 12
J: TRBJ1-5
size: NA
D: NA

DNA: TGCGCCAGCAGCCAAGATAGGTCAGGGGGAGGGGAAAAACTGTTTTTT
CDR3: CASSQDRSGGGEKLFF
V: TRBV4-1
length: 16
J: TRBJ1-4
size: NA
D: TRBD1

DNA: TGTGCCAGCAGTTACCCAGGGAGATTAACCAAAAACATTCAGTACTTC
CDR3: CASSYPGRLTKNIQYF
V: TRBV6-6
length: 16
J: TRBJ2-4
size: NA
D: NA

DNA: TGTGCCAGCAGTGGTAGACAGGATTACTCCTACGAGCAGTACTTC
CDR3: CASSGRQDYSYEQYF
V: TRBV9
length: 15
J: TRBJ2-7
size: NA
D: NA

DNA: TGTGCCAGCAGCTTCCAGACAGGGGTGAATCAGCCCCAGCATTTT
CDR3: CASSFQTGVNQPQHF
V: TRBV7-2
length: 15
J: TRBJ1-5
size: few
D: TRBD1

DNA: TGTGCCAGCAGAAGGACAGCTCTAAACACCGGGGAGCTGTTTTTT
CDR3: CASRRTALNTGELFF
V: TRBV7-2
length: 15
J: TRBJ2-2
size: once
D: NA

DNA: TGCAGCGTTGTGGACAGACCACGTCGAGTTGACTACACCTTC
CDR3: CSVVDRPRRVDYTF
V: TRBV29-1
length: 14
J: TRBJ1-2
size: once
D: NA

DNA: TGTGCCAGCAGCTTGGCCCTGAACACTGAAGCTTTCTTT
CDR3: CASSLALNTEAFF
V: TRBV7-7
length: 13
J: TRBJ1-1
size: NA
D: NA

DNA: TGCGCCAGCAGCCCCGGGACAACGAACACCGGGGAGCTGTTTTTT
CDR3: CASSPGTTNTGELFF
V: TRBV5-1
length: 15
J: TRBJ2-2
size: NA
D: NA

DNA: TGTGCCAGCAGTGAATCTGTCACAGGGGACACTGAAGCTTTCTTT
CDR3: CASSESVTGDTEAFF
V: TRBV25-1
length: 15
J: TRBJ1-1
size: many
D: TRBD1

DNA: TGTGCCAGCAGTGTTAGGCTCAACACTGAAGCTTTCTTT
CDR3: CASSVRLNTEAFF
V: TRBV2
length: 13
J: TRBJ1-1
size: NA
D: NA

DNA: TGTGCCAGCAGCCAAGGTACTAACTATGGCTACACCTTC
CDR3: CASSQGTNYGYTF
V: TRBV14
length: 13
J: TRBJ1-2
size: once
D: NA

DNA: TGTGCCAGCAGTTTCGGACGAGAAAATCAGCCCCAGCATTTT
CDR3: CASSFGRENQPQHF
V: TRBV27
length: 14
J: TRBJ1-5
size: NA
D: NA

DNA: TGTGCCAGCACCCGATCTAGCGGGAGGGTCCTCTACAATGAGCAGTTCTTC
CDR3: CASTRSSGRVLYNEQFF
V: TRBV2
length: 17
J: TRBJ2-1
size: NA
D: TRBD2

DNA: TGTGCCAGAAGCTTGGCTCCTGATGAGCAGTTCTTC
CDR3: CARSLAPDEQFF
V: TRBV5-3
length: 12
J: TRBJ2-1
size: NA
D: NA

DNA: TGTGCCATCAGTGATCCCGTGGGTGGATCGGACATGAACACTGAAGCTTTCTTT
CDR3: CAISDPVGGSDMNTEAFF
V: TRBV10-3
length: 18
J: TRBJ1-1
size: once
D: NA

DNA: TGTGCCAGCAGTTTATCGCGGGGACAGGGCCTCTCCTACGAGCAGTACTTC
CDR3: CASSLSRGQGLSYEQYF
V: TRBV27
length: 17
J: TRBJ2-7
size: once
D: TRBD1

DNA: TGTGCCAGCAGTGAAACGCGAGAGGCCTATGGCTACACCTTC
CDR3: CASSETREAYGYTF
V: TRBV2
length: 14
J: TRBJ1-2
size: NA
D: NA

DNA: TGTGCCAGCAGCTTGGCTGGTGGCACCGGGGAGCTGTTTTTT
CDR3: CASSLAGGTGELFF
V: TRBV7-2
length: 14
J: TRBJ2-2
size: few
D: NA

DNA: TGCGCCAGCAGCTCCCAGGGACAGTGGGATTCTAACTATGGCTACACCTTC
CDR3: CASSSQGQWDSNYGYTF
V: TRBV5-1
length: 17
J: TRBJ1-2
size: NA
D: TRBD1

DNA: TGTGCCATCAGGGGGGACATCATGAACACTGAAGCTTTCTTT
CDR3: CAIRGDIMNTEAFF
V: TRBV10-3
length: 14
J: TRBJ1-1
size: NA
D: NA

DNA: TGCGCCAGCAGCCCCCTGGACGTTCTAGCCTACGAGCAGTACTTC
CDR3: CASSPLDVLAYEQYF
V: TRBV5-1
length: 15
J: TRBJ2-7
size: NA
D: NA

DNA: TGTGCCTCCGAGGCAGGGACAGGGAATGAGAACGAGCAGTACTTC
CDR3: CASEAGTGNENEQYF
V: TRBV30
length: 15
J: TRBJ2-7
size: NA
D: TRBD1

DNA: TGCGCCAGCAGCTTGGAAATAGCGGGAGGGACAGATACGCAGTATTTT
CDR3: CASSLEIAGGTDTQYF
V: TRBV5-1
length: 16
J: TRBJ2-3
size: NA
D: TRBD2

DNA: TGTGCCTGGAGACCTACCCGGCCCCTGCAGTTCTTC
CDR3: CAWRPTRPLQFF
V: TRBV30
length: 12
J: TRBJ2-1
size: once
D: NA

DNA: TGTGCCAGCAGCGGACCAGGGGGGCTGCAGTTCTTC
CDR3: CASSGPGGLQFF
V: TRBV5-8
length: 12
J: TRBJ2-1
size: NA
D: NA

DNA: TGTGCCAGCAGCTTGTTTCTACAGGGGGCTTCCGAGCAGTACTTC
CDR3: CASSLFLQGASEQYF
V: TRBV7-2
length: 15
J: TRBJ2-7
size: NA
D: TRBD1